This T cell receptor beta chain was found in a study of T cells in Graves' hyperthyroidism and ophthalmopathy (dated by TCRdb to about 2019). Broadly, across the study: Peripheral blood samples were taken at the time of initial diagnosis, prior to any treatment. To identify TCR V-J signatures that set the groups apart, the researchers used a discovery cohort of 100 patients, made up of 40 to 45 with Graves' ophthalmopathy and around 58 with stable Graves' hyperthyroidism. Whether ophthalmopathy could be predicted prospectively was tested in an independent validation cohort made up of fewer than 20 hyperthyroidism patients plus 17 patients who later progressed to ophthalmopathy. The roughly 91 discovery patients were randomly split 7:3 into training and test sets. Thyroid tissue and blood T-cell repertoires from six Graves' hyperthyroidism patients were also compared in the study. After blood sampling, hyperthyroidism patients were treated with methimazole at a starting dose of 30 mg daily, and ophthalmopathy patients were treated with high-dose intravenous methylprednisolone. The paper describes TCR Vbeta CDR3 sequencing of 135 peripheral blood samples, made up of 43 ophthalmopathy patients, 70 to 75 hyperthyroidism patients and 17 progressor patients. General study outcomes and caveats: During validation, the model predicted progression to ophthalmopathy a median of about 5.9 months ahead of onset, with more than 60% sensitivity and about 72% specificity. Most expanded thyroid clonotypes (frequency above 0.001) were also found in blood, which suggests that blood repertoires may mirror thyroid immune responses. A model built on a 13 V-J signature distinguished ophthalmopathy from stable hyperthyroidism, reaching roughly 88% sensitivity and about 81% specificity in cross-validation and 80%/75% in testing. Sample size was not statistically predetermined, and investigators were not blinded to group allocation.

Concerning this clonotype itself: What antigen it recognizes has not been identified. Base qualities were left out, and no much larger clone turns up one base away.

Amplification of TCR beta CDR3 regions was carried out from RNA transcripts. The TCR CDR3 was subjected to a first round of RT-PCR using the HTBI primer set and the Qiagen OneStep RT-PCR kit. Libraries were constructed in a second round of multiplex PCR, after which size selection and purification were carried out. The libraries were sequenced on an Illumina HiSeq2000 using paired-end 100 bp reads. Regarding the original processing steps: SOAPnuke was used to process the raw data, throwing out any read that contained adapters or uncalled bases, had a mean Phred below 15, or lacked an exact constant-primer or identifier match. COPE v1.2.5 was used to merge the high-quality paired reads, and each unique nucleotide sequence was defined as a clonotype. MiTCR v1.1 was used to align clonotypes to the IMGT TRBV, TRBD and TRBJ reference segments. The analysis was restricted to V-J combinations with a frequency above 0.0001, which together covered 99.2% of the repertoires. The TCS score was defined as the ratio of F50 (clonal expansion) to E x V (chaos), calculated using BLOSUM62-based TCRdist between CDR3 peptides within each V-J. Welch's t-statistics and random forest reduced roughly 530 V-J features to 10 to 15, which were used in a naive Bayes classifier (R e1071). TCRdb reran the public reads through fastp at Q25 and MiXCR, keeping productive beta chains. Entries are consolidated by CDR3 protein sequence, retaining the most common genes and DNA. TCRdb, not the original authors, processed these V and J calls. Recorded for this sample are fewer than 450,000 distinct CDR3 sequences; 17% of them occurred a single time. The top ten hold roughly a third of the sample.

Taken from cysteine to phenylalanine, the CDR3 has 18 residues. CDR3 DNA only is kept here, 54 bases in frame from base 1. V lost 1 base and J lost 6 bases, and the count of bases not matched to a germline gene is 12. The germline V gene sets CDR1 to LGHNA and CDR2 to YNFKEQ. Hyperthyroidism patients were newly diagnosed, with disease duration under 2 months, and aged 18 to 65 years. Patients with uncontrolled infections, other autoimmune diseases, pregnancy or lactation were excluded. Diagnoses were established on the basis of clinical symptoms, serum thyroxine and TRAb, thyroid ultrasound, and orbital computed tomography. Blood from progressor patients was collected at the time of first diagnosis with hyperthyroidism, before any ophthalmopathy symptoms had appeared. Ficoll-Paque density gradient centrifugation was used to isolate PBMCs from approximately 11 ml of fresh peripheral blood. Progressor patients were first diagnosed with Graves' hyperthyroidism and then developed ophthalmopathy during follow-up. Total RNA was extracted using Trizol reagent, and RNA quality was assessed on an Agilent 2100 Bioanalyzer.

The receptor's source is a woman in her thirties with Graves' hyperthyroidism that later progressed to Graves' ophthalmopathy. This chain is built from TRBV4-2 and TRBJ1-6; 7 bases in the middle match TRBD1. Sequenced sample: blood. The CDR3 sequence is CASSQATGVGLVNSPLHF. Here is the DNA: TGTGCCAGCAGCCAAGCCACAGGGGTAGGTCTAGTTAATTCACCCCTCCACTTT.